A single sample is the source of the 21 T cell receptor beta chains below, sequenced in a study of CD8 T cells in Susac syndrome. RNA totalling roughly 0.45 to 1 ug underwent reverse transcription with random hexamers. TCRdb itself ran the immunoSEQ multiplex PCR reads through MiXCR, one entry per CDR3 protein. The data contain roughly 130,000 distinct CDR3 sequences, about 95% of them seen just once; the ten biggest clones take up 0.09% to 0.15%. Sequenced: CD4+ T cells from PBMCs. Receptor source: a human donor in good health.

The chain has TRBV10-1 and TRBJ2-3; 8 bases line up with TRBD1. Germline lookup yields CDR1 WNHNN and CDR2 SYGVQD (reference sequence). V gave up 1 base and J gave up 3 bases; unmatched junction bases: 3. The CDR3 extends over 15 amino acids. The CDR3 DNA reads TGCGCCAGCAGTGAGTACAGGGGGAGGACAGATACGCAGTATTTT. This translates into CASSEYRGRTDTQYF.

The chain couples TRBV20-1 to TRBJ2-5; no definite D call. This CDR3 spans 10 amino acids. V was cut by 6 bases and J by 4 bases, with 6 bases left in between. The germline V gene encodes CDR1 DFQATT and CDR2 SNEGSKA (reference sequence). CDR3 sequence: CSAPPETQYF. DNA of the CDR3: TGCAGTGCCCCCCCAGAGACCCAGTACTTC.

A few counts support this clonotype. The CDR3 loop reads CASSLGGRGPEQYF. As DNA, the CDR3 is TGTGCCAGCAGTTTGGGGGGCCGGGGGCCCGAGCAGTACTTC. The chain is built from TRBV28 and TRBJ2-7; D tentatively reads TRBD1 or TRBD2 (6 bases each). The CDR3 covers 14 residues. Germline V gene sequence: CDR1 MDHEN, CDR2 SYDVKM. V lost 3 bases, J lost 6 bases, and 15 bases lay in between.

The V call is TRBV6-1, the J call TRBJ2-7; D remains ambiguous. The ends were cut back, 6 bases at V and 1 base at J, with 13 bases in the middle. The germline CDR1 and CDR2 sequences are MNHNS and SASEGT. The CDR3 extends over 14 amino acids. CDR3 sequence: CASSREQLSYEQYF. The CDR3 bases are TGTGCCAGCAGCCGAGAGCAGCTTTCCTACGAGCAGTACTTC.

V gene TRBV18 combines with J gene TRBJ1-2, with TRBD1 matching 7 bases. The V gene end was trimmed by 3 bases and the J gene end by 2 bases; junction bases not matched to a gene: 9. The germline gives CDR1 KGHSH, CDR2 LQKENI. The CDR3 is 16 amino acids. CDR3 coding DNA: TGTGCCAGCTCACCCCGGGACAGCGATAAAAACTATGGCTACACCTTC. Amino acid sequence: CASSPRDSDKNYGYTF.

The rearrangement links TRBV11-2 to TRBJ1-2; D is perhaps TRBD1 (5 bases). The V end was cut by 1 base, the J end by 8 bases, with 11 bases between. Germline CDR1 and CDR2: SGHAT and FQNNGV. The CDR3 consists of 13 residues. The CDR3 coding sequence is TGTGCCAGCAGCTTAGGGGACGTCTCAGGCTACACCTTC. Protein product: CASSLGDVSGYTF.

The genes are TRBV18 and TRBJ1-4, with D tentatively TRBD1 (5 bases). The CDR3 is made up of 14 amino acids. The germline V gene encodes CDR1 KGHSH and CDR2 LQKENI. Trimming pared 2 bases from V and 5 bases from J, leaving 9 bases between. CDR3 sequence (DNA): TGTGCCAGCTCACCAGGGGCGCTCAATGAAAAACTGTTTTTT. Residues: CASSPGALNEKLFF.

The chain carries TRBV29-1 and TRBJ1-5; the D is unclear. V dropped 4 bases and J dropped 0 bases, with 7 bases sitting between them. This CDR3 spans 13 amino acids. Germline values: CDR1 SQVTM, CDR2 ANQGSEA. In nucleotides, the CDR3 is TGCAGCGTTGGTGGGAATAGCAATCAGCCCCAGCATTTT. Translation: CSVGGNSNQPQHF.

This clonotype has only one observation. The rearrangement joins TRBV6-5 to TRBJ2-7; 10 positions match TRBD2. CDR1 and CDR2 (germline): MNHEY, SVGAGI. The CDR3 runs 15 residues. V dropped 4 bases and J dropped 2; count of bases not matched to a gene: 5. The CDR3 nucleotides read TGTGCCAGCAGTTTCACTAGCGGGGCAACCTACGAGCAGTACTTC. This sequence encodes CASSFTSGATYEQYF.

The V gene is TRBV29-1, the J gene TRBJ2-1; no clear D gene. The germline V gene has CDR1 SQVTM and CDR2 ANQGSEA. Trimming removed 1 base from V and 10 bases from J, with 14 bases in between. This CDR3 has 13 amino acids. CDR3 nucleotide sequence: TGCAGCGTTGAAGGTGCCCATGGACGGGAGCAGTTCTTC. Its translation is CSVEGAHGREQFF.

V and J are TRBV3-1 and TRBJ2-1, with 8 positions matching TRBD1. This CDR3 is built from 16 residues. Germline V lookup: CDR1 LGHDT, CDR2 YNNKEL (reference sequence). The junction had 6 bases not matched to a gene; V was cut back by 5 bases and J by 0 bases. The DNA for the CDR3 is TGTGCCAGCAGCTTCCAGGGGGCAGGCTCCTACAATGAGCAGTTCTTC. Protein: CASSFQGAGSYNEQFF.

The J gene is TRBJ2-6, the V gene TRBV7-8, with a weak D call TRBD1 (6 bases). Trimming took 6 bases from V and 2 from J, leaving 8 bases between them. The CDR3 sequence is 14 residues long. Germline lookup yields CDR1 SGHVS and CDR2 FQNEAQ. CDR3 in DNA: TGTGCCAGCAGTTACAGGGCTGGGGCCAACGTCCTGACTTTC. Protein product: CASSYRAGANVLTF. Full variable domain (outside the CDR3, taken from reference TRBV7-8 and TRBJ2-6): GAGVSQSPRYKVAKRGQDVALRCDPISGHVSLFWYQQALGQGPEFLTYFQNEAQLDKSGLPSDRFFAERPEGSVSTLKIQRTQQEDSAVYLCASSYRAGANVLTFGAGSRLTVL.

The chain joins TRBV27 to TRBJ2-1; TRBD2 matches 7 bases. The CDR3 extends over 16 amino acids. Trimming took 5 bases from V and 6 from J; bases not matched to a gene: 13. Looked up from germline, CDR1 is MNHEY and CDR2 is SMNVEV (reference sequence). The CDR3 protein is CASSLLRTSRGNEQFF. The CDR3 region has the DNA TGTGCCAGCAGTCTCCTCAGGACTAGTCGGGGCAATGAGCAGTTCTTC.

The chain uses TRBV23-1 and TRBJ2-7; the D gene is possibly TRBD1 (6 bases). Being an ORF, TRBV23-1 has a function that is uncertain. CDR3 length: 14 residues. Trimming cost V 4 bases and J 2 bases, with 12 bases left between them. The CDR3 region is CASSLGTTTYEQYF. The CDR3 bases are TGCGCCAGCAGTCTCGGGACAACCACCTACGAGCAGTACTTC.

This clonotype is a singleton in its sample. The chain employs TRBV29-1 and TRBJ2-3, with D possibly TRBD1 on 6 matching bases. Per the germline V gene, CDR1 is SQVTM and CDR2 is ANQGSEA. Deletions cut 8 bases from V and 0 bases from J, with 12 bases between. This CDR3 has 13 residues. The CDR3 sequence: CSPGGGSTDTQYF. The CDR3 DNA sequence: TGCAGCCCTGGGGGCGGTAGCACAGATACGCAGTATTTT.

The chain employs TRBV5-1 and TRBJ2-3, with D tentatively TRBD2 (7 bases). The V end lost 4 bases, the J end lost 2 bases, and 14 bases lay between the germline ends. The germline CDR1 and CDR2 sequences are SGHRS and YFSETQ. The CDR3 runs 15 residues. This CDR3 reads CASSRLGGPTDTQYF. The CDR3 coding sequence is TGCGCCAGCAGCCGTCTCGGGGGGCCCACAGATACGCAGTATTTT.

The chain uses TRBV5-1 and TRBJ1-1; the match to TRBD1 covers 11 bases. The J segment lost 3 bases and the V segment lost 4 bases, leaving 11 bases of the junction unmatched. The germline V gene encodes CDR1 SGHRS and CDR2 YFSETQ. CDR3 size: 17 residues. The CDR3 coding sequence is TGCGCCAGCAGCCTGGACAGGCGGACAGGGGGCCACACTGAAGCTTTCTTT. Translation gives CASSLDRRTGGHTEAFF.

The chain combines TRBV20-1 with TRBJ1-1, with TRBD1 as a possible D gene (5 bases). Trimming removed 6 bases at V and 8 bases at J, with 13 bases between. The CDR3 is 11 residues long. Per the germline V gene, CDR1 is DFQATT and CDR2 is SNEGSKA (reference sequence). Here the CDR3 DNA reads TGCAGTGCCGACACAGGAGACGAAGCTTTCTTT. Protein sequence: CSADTGDEAFF.

The chain uses TRBV14 and TRBJ2-7; D possibly corresponds to TRBD1 (5 bases). CDR1 is SGHDN and CDR2 is FVKESK in the germline V gene. The V end was cut by 4 bases, the J end by 6 bases, with 13 bases between. CDR3 length: 13 residues. The CDR3 spells CASSLSRQGEQYF. The CDR3 nucleotides are TGTGCCAGCAGCCTTTCTCGGCAGGGCGAGCAGTACTTC.

The rearrangement joins TRBV19 to TRBJ2-2, with TRBD2 identical over 11 bases. V dropped 3 bases and J dropped 4; count of bases not matched to a gene: 4. The CDR3 runs to 16 residues. Germline values: CDR1 LNHDA, CDR2 SQIVND (reference sequence). The DNA of the CDR3 is TGTGCCAGTAGTATTCGGACTAGCGGGTCCACCGGGGAGCTGTTTTTT. This translates into CASSIRTSGSTGELFF.

The chain combines TRBV20-1 with TRBJ2-2; D may be TRBD2 (6 bases). Germline-derived CDR1 and CDR2 are DFQATT and SNEGSKA (reference sequence). Deletions cut 6 bases from V and 5 bases from J, with 25 bases between. This CDR3 has 17 amino acids. CDR3: CSARSQGPPGGTGELFF. The DNA of the CDR3 is TGCAGTGCGCGGTCCCAGGGACCACCTGGAGGGACCGGGGAGCTGTTTTTT.